These T cell receptor beta chains were read from a single sample in a study of T cell changes during pregnancy in multiple sclerosis. Sequencing used immunoSEQ multiplex PCR; TCRdb keeps in-frame clones, though not all of them. The sample contains around 80,000 clones, 92% of which appear only once. This sample comprised peripheral blood, obtained before pregnancy. These receptors all stem from a female donor with multiple sclerosis, enrolled in a pregnancy study. CDR3s include the opening cysteine and the closing phenylalanine or tryptophan. The order of the fields is V gene, J gene, CDR3 protein.

V gene: TRBV19
J gene: TRBJ2-7
CDR3 protein: CASTDPRQNTGEQYF

V gene: TRBV5-6
J gene: TRBJ1-2
CDR3 protein: CASSTQGVLIIGYTF

V gene: TRBV12-5
J gene: TRBJ2-3
CDR3 protein: CASGLVLGGATDTQYF

V gene: TRBV5-4
J gene: TRBJ1-2
CDR3 protein: CASSLEGGYGYTF

V gene: TRBV11-3
J gene: TRBJ1-1
CDR3 protein: CASSSSRNGFAFF

V gene: TRBV5-1
J gene: TRBJ1-2
CDR3 protein: CASSLASQDVTF

V gene: TRBV7-9
J gene: TRBJ2-7
CDR3 protein: CASRNDRDTYEQYF

V gene: TRBV25-1
J gene: TRBJ2-7
CDR3 protein: CASKGLGGSEQYF

V gene: TRBV29-1
J gene: TRBJ1-2
CDR3 protein: CSVLQGAGGYTF

V gene: TRBV21-1
J gene: TRBJ2-5
CDR3 protein: CASLSGERGAGSQYF

V gene: TRBV18
J gene: TRBJ1-5
CDR3 protein: CASSPTTNQPQHF

V gene: TRBV9
J gene: TRBJ1-1
CDR3 protein: CASSLDGGVVTEAFF

V gene: TRBV7-9
J gene: TRBJ2-3
CDR3 protein: CASSPLGEGRADTQYF

V gene: TRBV10-3
J gene: TRBJ1-1
CDR3 protein: CAAGGDVGTEAFF

V gene: TRBV7-2
J gene: TRBJ2-5
CDR3 protein: CASSFVRTVRETQYF

V gene: TRBV30
J gene: TRBJ2-7
CDR3 protein: CAWGKSFGAYEQYF

V gene: TRBV6-1
J gene: TRBJ2-7
CDR3 protein: CASRRTGSEQYF

V gene: TRBV19
J gene: TRBJ1-4
CDR3 protein: CASSIGGRREKLFF

V gene: TRBV6-1
J gene: TRBJ1-5
CDR3 protein: CASTEFNQPQHF

V gene: TRBV30
J gene: TRBJ1-6
CDR3 protein: CAWEGGSSYNSPLHF